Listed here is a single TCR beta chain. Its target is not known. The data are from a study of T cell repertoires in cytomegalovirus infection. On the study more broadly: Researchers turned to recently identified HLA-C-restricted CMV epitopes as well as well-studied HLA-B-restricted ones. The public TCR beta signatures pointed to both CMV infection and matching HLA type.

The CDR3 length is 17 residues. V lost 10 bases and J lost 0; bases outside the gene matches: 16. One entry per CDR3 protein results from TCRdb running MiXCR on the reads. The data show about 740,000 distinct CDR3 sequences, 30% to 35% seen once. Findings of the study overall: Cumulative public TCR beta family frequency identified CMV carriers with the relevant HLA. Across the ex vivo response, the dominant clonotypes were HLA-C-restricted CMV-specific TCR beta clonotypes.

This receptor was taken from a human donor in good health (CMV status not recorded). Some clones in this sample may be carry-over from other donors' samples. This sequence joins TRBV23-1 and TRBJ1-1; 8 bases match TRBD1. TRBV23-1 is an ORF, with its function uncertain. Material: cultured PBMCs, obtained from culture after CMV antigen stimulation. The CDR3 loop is CANPDRGFCMMNTEAFF. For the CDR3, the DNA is TGCGCCAACCCAGACAGGGGTTTTTGTATGATGAACACTGAAGCTTTCTTT.